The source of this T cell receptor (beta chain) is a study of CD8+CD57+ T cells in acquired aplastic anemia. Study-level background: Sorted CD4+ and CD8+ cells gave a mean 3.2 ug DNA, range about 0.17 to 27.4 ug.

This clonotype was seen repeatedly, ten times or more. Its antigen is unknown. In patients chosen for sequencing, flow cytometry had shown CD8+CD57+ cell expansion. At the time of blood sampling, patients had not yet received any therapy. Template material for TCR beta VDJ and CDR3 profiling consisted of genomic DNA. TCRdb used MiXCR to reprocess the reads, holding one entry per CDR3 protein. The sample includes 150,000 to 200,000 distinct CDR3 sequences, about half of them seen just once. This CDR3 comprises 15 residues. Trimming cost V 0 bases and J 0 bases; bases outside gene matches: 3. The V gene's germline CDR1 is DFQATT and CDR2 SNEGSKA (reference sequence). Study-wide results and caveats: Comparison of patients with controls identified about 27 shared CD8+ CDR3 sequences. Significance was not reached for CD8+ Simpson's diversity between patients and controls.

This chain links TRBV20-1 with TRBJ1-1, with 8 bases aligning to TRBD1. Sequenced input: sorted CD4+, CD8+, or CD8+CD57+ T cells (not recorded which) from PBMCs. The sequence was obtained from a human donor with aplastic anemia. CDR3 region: CSARDRGPLNTEAFF. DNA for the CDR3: TGCAGTGCTAGAGACAGGGGGCCTTTGAACACTGAAGCTTTCTTT.